The 31 T cell receptor beta chains below all came from one sample that was sequenced in a study of shared clonotypes between healthy human individuals. Generated by immunoSEQ multiplex PCR, the TCRdb table keeps only in-frame clones and is missing some. Here the sample spans 470,000 or so clones, 70% to 80% being singletons. Sequencing used PBMCs. Receptor source: a woman between 40 and 50 years old in good health. Some clones in this sample may be carry-over from other donors' samples.

This chain connects TRBV5-4 to TRBJ1-1; 8 bases agree with TRBD1. V lost 0 bases to trimming and J lost 4 bases; unmatched junction nucleotides: 5. The CDR3 has 15 residues. Per the germline V gene, CDR1 is SGHNT and CDR2 is YYREEE (reference sequence). The CDR3 protein is CASSLAGQGVTEAFF. CDR3 nucleotides: TGTGCCAGCAGCTTGGCCGGACAGGGTGTCACTGAAGCTTTCTTT.

The chain couples TRBV28 to TRBJ2-1; no firm D call. This CDR3 contains 12 residues. The germline gives CDR1 MDHEN, CDR2 SYDVKM. Deletions cut 6 bases from V and 2 bases from J, with 5 bases between. The CDR3 region has the DNA TGTGCCAGCAGCGGCGCCTACAATGAGCAGTTCTTC. Translated: CASSGAYNEQFF.

In regard to this clone: Given a much more abundant clone one base away, this may be a read error. This CDR3 is also generated by other DNA sequences in the sample. The rearrangement uses TRBV30 and TRBJ2-7; 10 nucleotides match TRBD2. CDR3 length: 15 amino acids. V shed 2 bases and J 6 bases; nucleotides not matched to a gene: 10. Germline CDR1 reads GTSNPN; CDR2 reads SVGIG (reference sequence). CDR3 loop: CAWSSGLAGVGEQYF. CDR3 sequence (DNA): TGTGCCTGGAGTAGCGGGCTAGCGGGAGTGGGCGAGCAGTACTTC.

V is TRBV28 and J is TRBJ1-3, with TRBD1 identical over 8 bases. J lost 6 bases, V lost 7 bases, and 8 bases had no gene match. The CDR3 length is 14 residues. Germline CDR1 is MDHEN and CDR2 is SYDVKM. The CDR3 sequence is CASTRGHGENTIYF. The CDR3, as DNA: TGTGCCAGCACCAGGGGGCATGGGGAAAACACCATATATTTT.

Details on this clone: The junction and the germline gene differ at one end; a read error may be behind it. V and J are TRBV6-1 and TRBJ2-7; tentative D call: TRBD2 (5 bases). The length of the CDR3 is 13 residues. Germline CDR1 reads MNHNS; CDR2 reads SASEGT. The CDR3 sequence: CATQNRGIYEQHF. CDR3 nucleotide sequence: TGTGCCACCCAGAACCGGGGTATCTACGAGCAGCACTTC.

The gene calls are TRBV5-1 and TRBJ1-4; TRBD1 might be the D (6 bases). The CDR3 totals 15 residues. CDR1 and CDR2 from the germline V gene are SGHRS and YFSETQ. Trimming pared 0 bases from V and 5 bases from J, leaving 11 bases between. In DNA, the CDR3 is TGCGCCAGCAGCTTGGCCAGAGGACAGAATGAAAAACTGTTTTTT. This encodes CASSLARGQNEKLFF.

The V and J genes are TRBV28 and TRBJ2-7; D call uncertain. Germline values: CDR1 MDHEN, CDR2 SYDVKM. V was clipped by 6 bases and J by 5 bases, with 11 bases between them. This CDR3 has 12 residues. The CDR3 DNA follows: TGTGCCAGCAGGTCCTCGGCGGACGAGCAGTACTTC. It specifies CASRSSADEQYF.

The chain employs TRBV11-2 and TRBJ1-1; a possible D gene is TRBD1 (6 bases). V was shortened by 3 bases and J by 1 base, with 9 bases between the two germline ends. This CDR3 contains 14 residues. Per the germline V gene, CDR1 is SGHAT and CDR2 is FQNNGV. The CDR3 DNA follows: TGTGCCAGCAGCTTGAGGGGGAGGAACACTGAAGCTTTCTTT. This gives the protein CASSLRGRNTEAFF.

The chain uses TRBV25-1 and TRBJ2-5; D tentatively fits TRBD1 or TRBD2 (5 bases each). The CDR3 contains 14 residues. Germline CDR1 is MGHDK and CDR2 is SYGVNS. Trimming took 4 bases from V and 5 from J, leaving 14 bases between them. CDR3 coding DNA: TGTGCCAGCAGTGCCAGCGGTTGGGGGGAGACCCAGTACTTC. The encoded protein is CASSASGWGETQYF.

The chain uses TRBV10-1 and TRBJ2-3; D unclear. Trimming took off 4 bases at V and 1 base at J, with 9 bases between the two ends. CDR1 WNHNN and CDR2 SYGVQD come from the germline V gene (reference sequence). The CDR3 extends over 14 amino acids. The CDR3 spells CASSGRAGTDTQYF. CDR3 coding DNA: TGCGCCAGCAGTGGAAGGGCGGGCACAGATACGCAGTATTTT.

V usage is TRBV19 and J usage is TRBJ2-6, with D possibly being TRBD2 (5 bases). The CDR3 runs 14 residues. Trimming pared 7 bases from V and 9 bases from J, leaving 16 bases between. Germline lookup yields CDR1 LNHDA and CDR2 SQIVND (reference sequence). CDR3 in DNA: TGTGCCAGTACCGCCCTAGGACTGCACAACGTCCTGACTTTC. This encodes CASTALGLHNVLTF.

The chain uses TRBV27 and TRBJ2-7; 10 bases line up with TRBD2. CDR3 size: 14 residues. Germline lookup yields CDR1 MNHEY and CDR2 SMNVEV (reference sequence). Unmatched junction bases numbered 4, after V lost 2 bases and J lost 6 bases. Here the CDR3 reads CASSLIAGGPEQYF. CDR3 nucleotides: TGTGCCAGCAGTTTAATAGCGGGAGGCCCCGAGCAGTACTTC.

V gene TRBV10-3 combines with J gene TRBJ2-2; 9 bases line up with TRBD1. V lost 6 bases, J lost 2 bases, and 7 bases stayed unmatched. CDR1 and CDR2 (germline): ENHRY, SYGVKD. CDR3 length: 16 residues. The CDR3 sequence: CAISIGQGRNTGELFF. The CDR3 DNA reads TGTGCCATCAGCATCGGACAGGGGCGTAACACCGGGGAGCTGTTTTTT.

This clone was recorded many times. The chain joins TRBV28 to TRBJ1-2; no clear D gene. Trimming stripped 4 bases from V and 6 bases from J, with 9 bases between. The germline V gene has CDR1 MDHEN and CDR2 SYDVKM. CDR3 length: 12 amino acids. This chain's CDR3 is CASSYNPDGYTF. DNA for the CDR3: TGTGCCAGCAGTTACAATCCGGATGGCTACACCTTC.

The chain is built from TRBV6-5 and TRBJ2-1, with 14 bases fitting TRBD2. V was pared by 4 bases and J by 8 bases, with 7 bases of the junction left unmatched. CDR3 size: 16 residues. Germline V lookup: CDR1 MNHEY, CDR2 SVGAGI. This chain's CDR3 is CASSSPTSGRAYEQFF. CDR3 coding DNA: TGTGCCAGCAGTTCCCCGACTAGCGGGAGGGCCTATGAGCAGTTCTTC.

The genes are TRBV14 and TRBJ1-3, with D hard to call. CDR3 length: 15 amino acids. V was trimmed by 4 bases and J by 0 bases, leaving 10 bases between them. Germline CDR1 and CDR2: SGHDN and FVKESK. The CDR3 loop is CASSRVRYSGNTIYF. In DNA form, the CDR3 reads TGTGCCAGCAGCCGGGTACGGTACTCTGGAAACACCATATATTTT.

J is TRBJ2-1 and V is TRBV16, with 11 bases matching TRBD2. The J segment lost 1 base and the V segment lost 4 bases, leaving 6 bases of the junction unmatched. This CDR3 has 17 amino acids. Germline V CDR1 and CDR2: KGHSY, FQNENV. This CDR3 is CASSPRGTSGSYNEQFF. DNA for the CDR3: TGTGCCAGCAGCCCGCGCGGGACTAGCGGTTCCTACAATGAGCAGTTCTTC.

The chain has TRBV28 and TRBJ1-1, with unresolved D. Deletions cut 2 bases from V and 5 bases from J, with 15 bases between. Germline V gene lookup returns CDR1 MDHEN and CDR2 SYDVKM. The CDR3 extends over 15 amino acids. CDR3 region: CASSLPGLGWTEAFF. The CDR3 bases are TGTGCCAGCAGTTTACCAGGACTGGGGTGGACTGAAGCTTTCTTT.

The chain has TRBV10-3 and TRBJ2-7; 9 positions match TRBD1. CDR3 size: 15 residues. Germline CDR1 is ENHRY and CDR2 is SYGVKD. The V segment lost 4 bases and the J segment 6 bases; nucleotides outside the gene matches: 10. CDR3: CAISASTGGLGEQYF. The CDR3 region has the DNA TGTGCCATCAGTGCTTCGACAGGGGGGTTAGGCGAGCAGTACTTC.

This chain links TRBV6-5 with TRBJ2-1, with 7 bases that match TRBD2. V lost 7 bases to trimming and J lost 3 bases; unmatched junction nucleotides: 3. There are 13 residues in the CDR3. From germline, CDR1 is MNHEY and CDR2 SVGAGI. CDR3: CASTGTNYNEQFF. DNA of the CDR3: TGTGCCAGCACCGGGACTAACTACAATGAGCAGTTCTTC.

The sample holds one count of this clone. The V gene is TRBV4-2, the J gene TRBJ2-7; TRBD1 is a possible D gene (7 bases). With 0 bases removed from V and 4 bases from J, the gap between germline ends came to 25 bases. The germline CDR1 and CDR2 sequences are LGHNA and YNFKEQ. The CDR3 has 19 residues. CDR3 sequence: CASSQDLGAPGGQAYEQYF. The CDR3 DNA sequence: TGTGCCAGCAGCCAAGACTTAGGGGCCCCAGGGGGGCAAGCGTACGAGCAGTACTTC.

The gene calls are TRBV28 and TRBJ1-1; tentatively, D is TRBD1 (5 bases). The CDR3 covers 14 residues. Trimming cost V 6 bases and J 1 base, with 12 bases left between them. The germline V gene encodes CDR1 MDHEN and CDR2 SYDVKM. CDR3 nucleotide sequence: TGTGCCAGCAGCGTGGCGGGGGGGAACACTGAAGCTTTCTTT. This encodes CASSVAGGNTEAFF.

This clone was observed a single time. The J gene is TRBJ2-3, the V gene TRBV11-2; a weak D match, TRBD2 (6 bases). Germline lookup yields CDR1 SGHAT and CDR2 FQNNGV. V dropped 2 bases and J dropped 0 bases, with 9 bases sitting between them. The CDR3 has 15 amino acids. Here the CDR3 reads CASSLLRGSTDTQYF. As DNA, the CDR3 is TGTGCCAGCAGCTTACTACGGGGGAGCACAGATACGCAGTATTTT.

The chain couples TRBV19 to TRBJ1-5, with 7 positions matching TRBD1. Germline lookup yields CDR1 LNHDA and CDR2 SQIVND (reference sequence). The CDR3 is made up of 13 amino acids. Losses at the gene ends were 5 bases for V and 13 bases for J; bases not matched to a gene: 11. The CDR3: CASSSSGTARQHF. The CDR3 DNA sequence: TGTGCCAGTAGTTCATCCGGGACAGCCCGACAGCATTTT.

This sequence joins TRBV28 and TRBJ2-7, with 10 positions matching TRBD1. Trimming cost V 6 bases and J 5 bases; bases outside gene matches: 4. Germline CDR1 reads MDHEN; CDR2 reads SYDVKM. The CDR3 extends over 13 amino acids. The DNA of the CDR3 is TGTGCCAGCAGCGACAGGGGGCAGAACGAGCAGTACTTC. Translated, it gives CASSDRGQNEQYF.

The chain links TRBV2 to TRBJ1-2; D gene ambiguous. Germline CDR1 is SNHLY and CDR2 is FYNNEI. The CDR3 loop spans 13 amino acids. Trimming cost V 4 bases and J 2 bases, with 8 bases left between them. Written as DNA, the CDR3 is TGTGCCAGCAGTGGGGAAGTGAACTATGGCTACACCTTC. Encoded protein: CASSGEVNYGYTF.

The chain links TRBV10-1 to TRBJ2-7; TRBD1 aligns across 8 bases. V trimming: 8 bases; J trimming: 3 bases; junction bases outside the gene matches: 21. Looked up from germline, CDR1 is WNHNN and CDR2 is SYGVQD (reference sequence). The CDR3 has 18 amino acids. This CDR3 is CASRRWDRLIRENYEQYF. CDR3 coding DNA: TGCGCCAGCCGCCGGTGGGACAGGTTGATTAGAGAAAACTACGAGCAGTACTTC.

The V call is TRBV29-1, the J call TRBJ2-1, with TRBD2 matching 9 bases. Germline loops: CDR1 SQVTM, CDR2 ANQGSEA. V lost 6 bases and J lost 7; bases outside the gene matches: 7. This CDR3 comprises 13 residues. The CDR3 is CSVSTAGGNEQFF. The CDR3 DNA reads TGCAGCGTGTCTACGGCGGGAGGGAATGAGCAGTTCTTC.

The chain carries TRBV5-6 and TRBJ1-2; no reliable D call. The CDR3 is 14 amino acids. V was cut by 5 bases and J by 0 bases, with 11 bases left in between. Germline assignment: CDR1 SGHDT and CDR2 YYEEEE. The DNA for the CDR3 is TGTGCCAGCAGTTTTTCCTCGGCTAACTATGGCTACACCTTC. Translating gives CASSFSSANYGYTF.

The chain is built from TRBV4-3 and TRBJ2-7; 9 bases line up with TRBD2. The CDR3 totals 18 residues. Unmatched junction bases numbered 13, after V lost 0 bases and J lost 4 bases. CDR1 and CDR2 from the germline V gene are LGHNA and YSLEER. The CDR3, as DNA: TGCGCCAGCAGCCAAGATTGGGGGGGAGCGGGAGGTGGGTACGAGCAGTACTTC. Translated: CASSQDWGGAGGGYEQYF.

This clone has only one observation. The V gene is TRBV6-5, the J gene TRBJ1-2, with 9 bases that match TRBD1. This CDR3 is built from 15 residues. Germline CDR1 reads MNHEY; CDR2 reads SVGAGI. V lost 3 bases and J lost 11; bases outside the gene matches: 13. CDR3 protein: CASSYHRDRDLAYTF. In DNA, the CDR3 is TGTGCCAGCAGTTATCACCGGGACAGGGATCTCGCTTACACCTTC.